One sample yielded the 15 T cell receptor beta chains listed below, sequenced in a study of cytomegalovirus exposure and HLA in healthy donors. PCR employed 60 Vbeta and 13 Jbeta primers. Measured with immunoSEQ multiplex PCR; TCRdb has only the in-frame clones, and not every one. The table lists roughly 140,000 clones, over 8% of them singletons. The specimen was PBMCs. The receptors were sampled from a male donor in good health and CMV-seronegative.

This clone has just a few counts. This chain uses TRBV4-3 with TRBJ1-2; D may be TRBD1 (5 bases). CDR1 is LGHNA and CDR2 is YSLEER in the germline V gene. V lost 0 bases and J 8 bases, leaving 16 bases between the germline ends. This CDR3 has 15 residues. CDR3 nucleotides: TGCGCCAGCAGCCAAGATGCCCGGGGGACGAGGGGCTACACCTTC. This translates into CASSQDARGTRGYTF.

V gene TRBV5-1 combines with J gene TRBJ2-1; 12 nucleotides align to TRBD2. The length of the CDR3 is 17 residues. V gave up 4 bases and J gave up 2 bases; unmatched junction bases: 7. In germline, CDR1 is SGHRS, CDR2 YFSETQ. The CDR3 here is CASSLGLAGTTYNEQFF. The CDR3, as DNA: TGCGCCAGCAGCCTTGGACTAGCGGGGACGACCTACAATGAGCAGTTCTTC.

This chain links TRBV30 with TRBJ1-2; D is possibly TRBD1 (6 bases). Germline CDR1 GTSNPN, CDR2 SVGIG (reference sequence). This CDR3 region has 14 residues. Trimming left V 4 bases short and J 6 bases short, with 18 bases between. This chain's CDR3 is CAWNPISGVNGYTF. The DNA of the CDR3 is TGTGCCTGGAATCCCATATCAGGGGTTAATGGCTACACCTTC.

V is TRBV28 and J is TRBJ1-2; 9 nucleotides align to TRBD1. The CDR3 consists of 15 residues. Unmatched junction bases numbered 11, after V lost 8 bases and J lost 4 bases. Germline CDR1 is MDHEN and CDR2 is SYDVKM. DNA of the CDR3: TGTGCCAGCGCAAGTCAGGGACAGGGAAGCTATGGCTACACCTTC. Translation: CASASQGQGSYGYTF.

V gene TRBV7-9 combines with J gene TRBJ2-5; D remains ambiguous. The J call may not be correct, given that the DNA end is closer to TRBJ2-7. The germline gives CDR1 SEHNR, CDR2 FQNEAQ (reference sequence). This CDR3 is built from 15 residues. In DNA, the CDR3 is TGTGCCAGCAGCCCCTACCCGAGCGCGCCCTACGAGCAGTACTTC. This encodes CASSPYPSAPYEQYF.

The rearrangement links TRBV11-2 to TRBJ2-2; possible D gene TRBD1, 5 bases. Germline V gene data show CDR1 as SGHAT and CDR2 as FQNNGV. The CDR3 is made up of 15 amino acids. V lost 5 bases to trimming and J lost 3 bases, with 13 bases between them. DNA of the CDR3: TGTGCCAGCAGCGCTGTCGTAGGGGACACCGGGGAGCTGTTTTTT. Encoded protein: CASSAVVGDTGELFF.

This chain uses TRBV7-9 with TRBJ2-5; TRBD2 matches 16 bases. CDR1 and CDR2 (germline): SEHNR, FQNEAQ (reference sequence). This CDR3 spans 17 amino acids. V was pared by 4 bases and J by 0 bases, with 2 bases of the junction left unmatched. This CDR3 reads CASSSGLAGGYQETQYF. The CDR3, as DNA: TGTGCCAGCAGCTCGGGACTAGCGGGGGGGTACCAAGAGACCCAGTACTTC.

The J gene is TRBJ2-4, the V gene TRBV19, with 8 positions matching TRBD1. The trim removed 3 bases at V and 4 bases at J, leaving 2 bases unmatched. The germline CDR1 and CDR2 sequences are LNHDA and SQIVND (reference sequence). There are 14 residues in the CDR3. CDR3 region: CASSMRTGKNIQYF. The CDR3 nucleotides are TGTGCCAGTAGTATGAGGACAGGGAAAAACATTCAGTACTTC.

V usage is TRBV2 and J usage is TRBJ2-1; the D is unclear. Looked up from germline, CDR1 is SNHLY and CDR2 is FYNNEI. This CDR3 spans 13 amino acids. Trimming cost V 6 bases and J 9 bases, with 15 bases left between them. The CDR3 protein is CASRLSTMGEQFF. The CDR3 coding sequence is TGTGCCAGCAGATTATCCACTATGGGTGAGCAGTTCTTC.

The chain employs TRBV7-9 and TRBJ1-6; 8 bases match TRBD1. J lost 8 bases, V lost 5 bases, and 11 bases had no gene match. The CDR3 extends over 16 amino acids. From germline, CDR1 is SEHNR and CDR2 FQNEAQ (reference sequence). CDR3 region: CASSLGAGGQDSPLHF. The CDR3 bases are TGTGCCAGCAGCCTGGGGGCAGGGGGCCAAGATTCACCCCTCCACTTT.

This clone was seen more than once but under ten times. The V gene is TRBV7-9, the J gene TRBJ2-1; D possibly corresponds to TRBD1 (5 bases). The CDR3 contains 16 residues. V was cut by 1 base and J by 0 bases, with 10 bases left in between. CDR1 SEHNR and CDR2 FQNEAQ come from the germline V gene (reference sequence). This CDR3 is CASSLGDSYSYNEQFF. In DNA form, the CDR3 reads TGTGCCAGCAGCTTAGGCGACAGTTACTCCTACAATGAGCAGTTCTTC. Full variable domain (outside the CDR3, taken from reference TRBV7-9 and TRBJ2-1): DTGVSQNPRHKITKRGQNVTFRCDPISEHNRLYWYRQTLGQGPEFLTYFQNEAQLEKSRLLSDRFSAERPKGSFSTLEIQRTEQGDSAMYLCASSLGDSYSYNEQFFGPGTRLTVL.

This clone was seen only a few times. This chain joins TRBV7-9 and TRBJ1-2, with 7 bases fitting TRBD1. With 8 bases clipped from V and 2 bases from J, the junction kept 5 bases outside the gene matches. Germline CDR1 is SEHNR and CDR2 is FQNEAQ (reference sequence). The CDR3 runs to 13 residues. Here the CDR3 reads CASRDSSNYGYTF. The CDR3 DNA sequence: TGTGCCAGCCGGGACAGCTCCAACTATGGCTACACCTTC.

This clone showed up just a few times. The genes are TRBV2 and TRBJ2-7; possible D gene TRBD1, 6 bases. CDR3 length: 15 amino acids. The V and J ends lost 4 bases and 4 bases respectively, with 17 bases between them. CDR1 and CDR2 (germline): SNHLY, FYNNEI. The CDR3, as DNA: TGTGCCAGCAGTGCTCCGCAGGGGCGGCGGTACGAGCAGTACTTC. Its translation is CASSAPQGRRYEQYF.

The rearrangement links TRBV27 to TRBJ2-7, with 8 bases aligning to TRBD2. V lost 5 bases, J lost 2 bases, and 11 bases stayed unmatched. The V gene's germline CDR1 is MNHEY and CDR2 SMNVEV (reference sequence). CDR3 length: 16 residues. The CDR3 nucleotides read TGTGCCAGCAGTCCGTATCAACTAGCGGCCCCCTACGAGCAGTACTTC. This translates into CASSPYQLAAPYEQYF.

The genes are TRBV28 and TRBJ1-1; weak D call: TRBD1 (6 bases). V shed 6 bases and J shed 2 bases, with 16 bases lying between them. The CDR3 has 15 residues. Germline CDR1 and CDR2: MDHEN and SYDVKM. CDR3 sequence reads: CASRERGGANTEAFF. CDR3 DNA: TGTGCCAGCAGGGAACGGGGGGGGGCAAACACTGAAGCTTTCTTT. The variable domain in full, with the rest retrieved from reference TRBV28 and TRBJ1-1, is DVKVTQSSRYLVKRTGEKVFLECVQDMDHENMFWYRQDPGLGLRLIYFSYDVKMKEKGDIPEGYSVSREKKERFSLILESASTNQTSMYLCASRERGGANTEAFFGQGTRLTVV.